A single sample is the source of the 26 T cell receptor beta chains below, sequenced in a study of molecular identifiers for immune sequencing clone quantification. TCRdb independently ran MiXCR on the PCR reads; one entry per CDR3 protein. The data show 100,000 or so distinct CDR3 sequences, with 30% to 35% seen just once and 9% to 10% held by the top ten. The specimen was naive CD8+ T cells from blood, with Jurkat cell RNA spiked in. Indicated subset: FACS-sorted CD8+CD4-CCR7+CD45RA+ naive T cells. Source of these receptors: a human donor in good health. Some libraries in this study had Jurkat cell RNA spiked in.

This clonotype was recorded only once. One base away lies a much larger clone, so this may be a sequencing read error. The CDR3, as DNA: TGTGCCAGCAGTTACCAAACAGGGAGTTACAATGAGCAGATCTTC. Protein sequence: CASSYQTGSYNEQIF. V and J are TRBV6-5 and TRBJ2-1, with a possible D match to TRBD1 (6 bases). Germline CDR1 reads MNHEY; CDR2 reads SVGAGI. This CDR3 contains 15 residues.

The CDR3 reads CASRGRGKETQYF. The CDR3 DNA sequence: TGTGCCAGCAGGGGGCGGGGAAAAGAGACCCAGTACTTC. The chain is built from TRBV2 and TRBJ2-5; perhaps TRBD2 as D (6 bases). Germline V lookup: CDR1 SNHLY, CDR2 FYNNEI. The CDR3 spans 13 residues. The V end was cut by 6 bases, the J end by 3 bases, with 11 bases between.

The chain links TRBV3-1 to TRBJ2-3; TRBD1 matches 9 bases. J was trimmed by 2 bases and V by 3 bases; bases with no gene match: 6. This CDR3 comprises 16 residues. CDR1 is LGHDT and CDR2 is YNNKEL in the germline V gene (reference sequence). The CDR3 sequence: CASSHVNRGPTDTQYF. The CDR3 DNA follows: TGTGCCAGCAGCCATGTCAACAGGGGGCCCACAGATACGCAGTATTTT.

This clonotype has more than one count but fewer than ten. Germline and junction disagree at one end, which may indicate a read error. The rearrangement links TRBV27 to TRBJ1-5, with D tentatively TRBD1 (5 bases). Germline V gives CDR1 MNHEY, CDR2 SMNVEV (reference sequence). The CDR3 is 17 amino acids. CDR3 in DNA: TGTGCCAGCAGTCCCGCTCCTAGCTGGGGGTTCGATCAGCCCCAGCAATTT. Residues: CASSPAPSWGFDQPQQF.

As for this clonotype: A read error may account for a junction end that differs from germline. V and J are TRBV7-9 and TRBJ2-7; D possibly corresponds to TRBD2 (5 bases). Germline CDR1 SEHNR, CDR2 FQNEAQ (reference sequence). This CDR3 has 11 residues. The CDR3 sequence: CASSFEWEQNF. The DNA of the CDR3 is TGTGCCAGCAGCTTTGAATGGGAGCAGAACTTC.

This clonotype was recorded only once. The rearrangement uses TRBV5-3 and TRBJ2-7, with a weak D call TRBD1 (6 bases). TRBV5-3 falls under the ORF class, with uncertain function. The V end was cut by 8 bases, the J end by 6 bases, with 21 bases between. CDR3 length: 14 residues. Written as DNA, the CDR3 is TGTGCCAGCAGCCAGGGACAAGGGGTTGGCGAGCAGTACTTC. Its protein product is CASSQGQGVGEQYF.

J is TRBJ2-7 and V is TRBV4-2; no clear D. The V and J ends lost 3 bases and 7 bases respectively, with 16 bases between them. Germline-derived CDR1 and CDR2 are LGHNA and YNFKEQ. There are 14 residues in the CDR3. DNA for the CDR3: TGTGCCAGCAGCCAGAGCCAACTCGTACGTGAGCAGTACTTC. Its translation: CASSQSQLVREQYF.

Turning to this clonotype: A much larger clone lies one base from this, so it may be a read error. V usage is TRBV7-3 and J usage is TRBJ2-1, with D tentatively TRBD1 (5 bases). Germline V gene lookup returns CDR1 SGHTA and CDR2 FQGTGA. The V end lost 2 bases, the J end lost 5 bases, and 10 bases lay between the germline ends. The CDR3 length is 14 residues. CDR3 sequence (DNA): TGTGCCAGCAGCTTAGGACAAGCTGACAATGAGCAGTTCTTC. Encoded protein: CASSLGQADNEQFF.

Only a few counts were recorded for this clonotype. The rearrangement uses TRBV7-2 and TRBJ2-1; TRBD2 aligns across 8 bases. Trimming removed 1 base from V and 2 bases from J; junction bases left unmatched: 7. Germline V gene lookup returns CDR1 SGHTA and CDR2 FQGNSA. There are 17 residues in the CDR3. Here the CDR3 DNA reads TGTGCCAGCAGCTTAGATGTAGCGGGAATTGCCTACAATGAGCAGTTCTTC. Protein: CASSLDVAGIAYNEQFF. Full variable domain (remainder filled in from reference TRBV7-2 and TRBJ2-1): GAGVSQSPSNKVTEKGKDVELRCDPISGHTALYWYRQSLGQGLEFLIYFQGNSAPDKSGLPSDRFSAERTGGSVSTLTIQRTQQEDSAVYLCASSLDVAGIAYNEQFFGPGTRLTVL.

On this clonotype: This may stem from a read error, because a much larger clone lies one nucleotide away. The chain uses TRBV4-1 and TRBJ1-2, with D possibly matching TRBD1 (6 bases). Germline V gives CDR1 MGHRA, CDR2 YSYEKL. This CDR3 has 16 amino acids. The CDR3 is CACSQVPQGLIYGYTF. The DNA of the CDR3 is TGCGCCTGCAGCCAAGTCCCCCAGGGGCTTATCTATGGCTACACCTTC.

A remark on this clonotype: A much larger clone differs from this one at a single base, so this may be a read error. The chain recombines TRBV28 with TRBJ2-7, with 8 bases identical to TRBD2. CDR3 length equals 17 residues. Germline loops: CDR1 MDHEN, CDR2 SYDVKM. The CDR3 loop reads CASSSYRGGAVAYEQHF. DNA for the CDR3: TGTGCCAGCAGTTCTTATCGGGGGGGTGCAGTAGCCTACGAGCAGCACTTC.

In this sample, this clonotype turned up many times. The rearrangement uses TRBV12-3 or TRBV12-4 and TRBJ2-4; D remains unclear. The V and J ends lost 3 bases and 5 bases respectively, with 8 bases between them. The CDR3 runs to 13 residues. The CDR3 here is CASSFSQENIQYF. The CDR3 DNA follows: TGTGCCAGCAGTTTCAGCCAAGAAAACATTCAGTACTTC.

This clonotype was seen repeatedly, ten times or more. The chain carries TRBV7-6 and TRBJ1-1, with 7 bases aligning to TRBD1. CDR3 size: 16 residues. Trimming removed 5 bases from V and 3 bases from J; junction bases left unmatched: 12. Germline V gives CDR1 SGHVS, CDR2 FNYEAQ. The CDR3 reads CASSPWGGDRDTEAFF. As DNA, the CDR3 is TGTGCCAGCAGCCCGTGGGGAGGGGACAGAGACACTGAAGCTTTCTTT.

This chain connects TRBV29-1 to TRBJ1-1; weak D call: TRBD1 (5 bases). This CDR3 contains 12 residues. In germline, CDR1 is SQVTM, CDR2 ANQGSEA. Trimming pared 6 bases from V and 1 base from J, leaving 9 bases between. The CDR3 DNA reads as TGCAGCGTAGCCGGGGGGAACACTGAAGCTTTCTTT. Its protein product is CSVAGGNTEAFF.

This clonotype has only a few counts. The genes are TRBV27 and TRBJ2-2; D might be TRBD1 or TRBD2, each matching 5 bases. V was trimmed by 1 base and J by 2 bases, leaving 14 bases between them. This CDR3 is 17 amino acids long. Per germline, CDR1 MNHEY and CDR2 SMNVEV (reference sequence). The CDR3 sequence is CASSLLDTSSNTGELFF. The CDR3 nucleotides are TGTGCCAGCAGTTTATTGGACACTAGTTCCAACACCGGGGAGCTGTTTTTT.

Turning to this clonotype: A much larger clone is a single base away; this may be a read error. Since the CDR3 does not end with the conserved phenylalanine or tryptophan, this likely comes from a read error. The rearrangement uses TRBV28 and TRBJ2-3; maybe TRBD2 (5 bases). Germline CDR1 and CDR2: MDHEN and SYDVKM. This CDR3 comprises 15 residues. The ends were cut back, 8 bases at V and 1 base at J, with 16 bases in the middle. The DNA for the CDR3 is TGTGCCAGCGGCCTGAGAACGGAGGGCACAGATACGCAGTATTAT. The encoded protein is CASGLRTEGTDTQYY.

With regard to this clonotype: A much larger clone lies one base from this, so it may be a read error. This chain links TRBV12-3 or TRBV12-4 with TRBJ2-1; 12 positions match TRBD2. The J segment lost 9 bases and the V segment lost 10 bases, leaving 10 bases of the junction unmatched. The CDR3 contains 14 residues. The CDR3 sequence: CANSLLAGGSEQFF. The CDR3 coding sequence is TGTGCCAACAGCCTACTAGCGGGAGGAAGTGAGCAGTTCTTC.

In its sample, this clonotype was seen a few times. The J gene is TRBJ2-1, the V gene TRBV6-2 or TRBV6-3; D assignment may be TRBD1 or TRBD2 (5 bases each). CDR3 size: 13 residues. V gave up 8 bases and J gave up 9 bases, with 17 bases separating them. CDR1 and CDR2 from the germline V gene are MNHEY and SVGEGT. The DNA for the CDR3 is TGTGCCAGCCTGGGACCGCCCCATGCTGAGCAGTTCTTC. Protein sequence: CASLGPPHAEQFF.

This clonotype was detected a few times. V and J are TRBV18 and TRBJ1-1, with D unresolved. The CDR3 is 13 residues long. Germline V lookup: CDR1 KGHSH, CDR2 LQKENI. Trimming removed 2 bases at V and 2 bases at J, with 6 bases between. Written as DNA, the CDR3 is TGTGCCAGCTCACCAGCAACAAACACTGAAGCTTTCTTT. It encodes CASSPATNTEAFF.

The chain couples TRBV6-2 or TRBV6-3 to TRBJ2-3; the match to TRBD2 covers 11 bases. V was pared by 4 bases and J by 5 bases, with 20 bases of the junction left unmatched. There are 20 residues in the CDR3. Germline lookup yields CDR1 MNHEY and CDR2 SVGEGT. The CDR3 spells CASSFPLTSGDPTVRDTQYF. The CDR3 DNA follows: TGTGCCAGCAGTTTCCCACTGACTAGCGGGGACCCGACCGTCAGAGATACGCAGTATTTT.

The rearrangement joins TRBV7-3 to TRBJ2-5; 8 bases match TRBD2. CDR1 is SGHTA, CDR2 FQGTGA, per germline. V dropped 5 bases and J dropped 7; count of bases not matched to a gene: 9. This CDR3 comprises 14 residues. CDR3 amino acids: CASSHTGAGGTQYF. The CDR3 DNA sequence: TGTGCCAGCAGCCATACGGGGGCGGGAGGGACCCAGTACTTC.

The chain couples TRBV4-1 to TRBJ1-2; a weak D match, TRBD1 (6 bases). Looked up from germline, CDR1 is MGHRA and CDR2 is YSYEKL. The CDR3 is 15 amino acids. V was cut by 3 bases and J by 1 base, with 12 bases left in between. CDR3 region: CASSQGARGNYGYTF. As DNA, the CDR3 is TGCGCCAGCAGCCAGGGGGCGCGGGGTAACTATGGCTACACCTTC.

The chain links TRBV20-1 to TRBJ2-7; TRBD2 matches at 7 bases. This CDR3 contains 16 residues. Germline CDR1 DFQATT, CDR2 SNEGSKA (reference sequence). V lost 0 bases, J lost 2 bases, and 10 bases stayed unmatched. CDR3 coding DNA: TGCAGTGCTAGAGATCCGGGTAGCGGGTCGACCTACGAGCAGTACTTC. Translated, it gives CSARDPGSGSTYEQYF.

This clonotype was picked up many times. The rearrangement uses TRBV6-5 and TRBJ2-3; D unresolved. V shed 0 bases and J shed 7 bases, with 8 bases lying between them. The CDR3 sequence is 13 residues long. The germline CDR1 and CDR2 sequences are MNHEY and SVGAGI. In DNA form, the CDR3 reads TGTGCCAGCAGTTACTCGTCCCTTTATACGCAGTATTTT. Its protein is CASSYSSLYTQYF.

This clonotype is labeled medium-sized. This sequence joins TRBV7-6 and TRBJ2-7; D is unclear. The CDR3 consists of 12 residues. Germline CDR1 and CDR2: SGHVS and FNYEAQ. V was trimmed by 2 bases and J by 4 bases, leaving 6 bases between them. CDR3 in DNA: TGTGCCAGCAGCTTACCCGGGTACGAGCAGTACTTC. It codes for CASSLPGYEQYF.

This clonotype appeared once. This chain uses TRBV20-1 with TRBJ2-5, with D perhaps TRBD1 or TRBD2 (5 bases each). Germline lookup yields CDR1 DFQATT and CDR2 SNEGSKA (reference sequence). CDR3 length: 12 residues. Between the trimmed V and J ends, which lost 4 bases and 7 bases, there was a span of 13 bases. CDR3 region: CSAILGPGTQYF. The CDR3 DNA follows: TGCAGTGCTATTCTGGGACCAGGGACCCAGTACTTC.